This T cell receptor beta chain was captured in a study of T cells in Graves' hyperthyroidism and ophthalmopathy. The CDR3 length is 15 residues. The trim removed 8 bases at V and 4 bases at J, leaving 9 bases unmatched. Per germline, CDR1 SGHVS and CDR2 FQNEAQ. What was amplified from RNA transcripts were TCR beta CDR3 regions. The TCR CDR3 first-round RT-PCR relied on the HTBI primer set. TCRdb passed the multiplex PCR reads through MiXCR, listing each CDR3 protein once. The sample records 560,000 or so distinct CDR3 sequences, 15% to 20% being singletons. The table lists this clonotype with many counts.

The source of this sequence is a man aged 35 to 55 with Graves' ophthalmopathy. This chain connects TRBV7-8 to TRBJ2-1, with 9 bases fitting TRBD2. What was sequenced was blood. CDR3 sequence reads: CASRAGRGGYNEQFF. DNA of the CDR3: TGTGCCAGCCGGGCGGGGCGGGGGGGTTACAATGAGCAGTTCTTC.